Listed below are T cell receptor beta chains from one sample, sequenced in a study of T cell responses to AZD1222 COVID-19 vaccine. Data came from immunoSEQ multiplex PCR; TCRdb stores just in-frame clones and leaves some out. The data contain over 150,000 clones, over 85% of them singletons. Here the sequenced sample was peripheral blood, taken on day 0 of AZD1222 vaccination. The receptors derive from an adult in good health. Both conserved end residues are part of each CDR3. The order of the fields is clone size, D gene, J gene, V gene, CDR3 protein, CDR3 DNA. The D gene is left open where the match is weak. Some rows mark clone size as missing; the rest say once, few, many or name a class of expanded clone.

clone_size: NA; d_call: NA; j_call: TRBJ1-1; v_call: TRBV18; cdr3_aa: CASSGGAFGTEAFF; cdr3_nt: TGTGCCAGCTCTGGGGGGGCGTTCGGCACTGAAGCTTTCTTT
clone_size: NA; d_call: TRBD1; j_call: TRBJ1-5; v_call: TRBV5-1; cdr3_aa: CASSPGGANQPQHF; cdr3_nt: TGCGCCAGCAGTCCAGGGGGAGCAAATCAGCCCCAGCATTTT
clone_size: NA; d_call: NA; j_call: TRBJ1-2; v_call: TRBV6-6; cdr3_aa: CASRPSSGGRAGYTF; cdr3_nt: TGTGCCAGCAGGCCCTCGTCTGGGGGTCGGGCTGGCTACACCTTC
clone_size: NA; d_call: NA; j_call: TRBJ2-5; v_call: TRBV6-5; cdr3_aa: CASSLRGISAGETQYF; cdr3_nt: TGTGCCAGCAGTTTAAGGGGGATATCGGCGGGGGAGACCCAGTACTTC
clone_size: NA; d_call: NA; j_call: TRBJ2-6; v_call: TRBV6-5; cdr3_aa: CASRFQGSNVLTF; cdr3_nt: TGTGCCAGCAGGTTTCAGGGGTCCAACGTCCTGACTTTC
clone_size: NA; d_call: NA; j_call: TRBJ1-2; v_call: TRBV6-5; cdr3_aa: CASRDLIDGYTF; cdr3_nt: TGTGCCAGCAGGGACCTAATTGATGGCTACACCTTC
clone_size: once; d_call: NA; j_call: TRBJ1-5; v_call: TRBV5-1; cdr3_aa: CASSLSGEEPQHF; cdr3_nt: TGCGCCAGCAGCTTGTCCGGAGAGGAGCCCCAGCATTTT
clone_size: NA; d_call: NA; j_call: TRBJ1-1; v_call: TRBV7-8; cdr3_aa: CASSLVAGANTEAFF; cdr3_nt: TGTGCCAGCAGCTTAGTTGCAGGGGCGAACACTGAAGCTTTCTTT
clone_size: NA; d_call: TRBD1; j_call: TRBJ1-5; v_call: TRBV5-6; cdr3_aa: CASSLALGGQPQHF; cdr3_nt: TGTGCCAGCAGCTTGGCCTTAGGGGGCCAGCCCCAGCATTTT
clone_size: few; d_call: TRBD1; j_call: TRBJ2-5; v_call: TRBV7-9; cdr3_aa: CASSPDRGMVQYF; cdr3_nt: TGTGCCAGCAGCCCCGACAGGGGAATGGTCCAGTACTTC